These 25 T cell receptor beta chains were all obtained from the same sample, sequenced in a study of blood T cell repertoires in COVID-19. Libraries were prepared by immunoSEQ multiplex PCR; TCRdb keeps only in-frame clonotypes and omits some of them. The repertoire has roughly 440,000 clones, about 87% of them found once; the top ten carry 10% to 15%. Sample: peripheral blood. Receptors originate from a woman between 45 and 65 years old with COVID-19, enrolled during active disease.

The genes are TRBV5-1 and TRBJ2-7; D is perhaps TRBD2 (7 bases). The ends were cut back, 0 bases at V and 3 bases at J, with 16 bases in the middle. Per the germline V gene, CDR1 is SGHRS and CDR2 is YFSETQ. This CDR3 comprises 16 residues. CDR3: CASSLVQGGGLYEQYF. In DNA form, the CDR3 reads TGCGCCAGCAGCTTGGTGCAAGGGGGGGGGCTCTACGAGCAGTACTTC.

The gene calls are TRBV18 and TRBJ2-1; D perhaps matches TRBD2 (5 bases). Trimming took 6 bases from V and 4 from J, leaving 10 bases between them. Germline V gene sequence: CDR1 KGHSH, CDR2 LQKENI. The CDR3 is made up of 13 amino acids. CDR3 DNA sequence: TGTGCCAGCTCCCAGGAGGCATACAATGAGCAGTTCTTC. Translation: CASSQEAYNEQFF.

The chain recombines TRBV19 with TRBJ1-2; the D is unclear. CDR1 and CDR2 from the germline V gene are LNHDA and SQIVND (reference sequence). This CDR3 is built from 13 residues. Deletions cut 0 bases from V and 9 bases from J, with 11 bases between. Here the CDR3 reads CASSIDKEASYTF. The DNA of the CDR3 is TGTGCCAGTAGTATAGATAAAGAGGCGAGCTACACCTTC.

The chain has TRBV2 and TRBJ2-3; 13 bases agree with TRBD2. The CDR3 consists of 13 residues. From germline, CDR1 is SNHLY and CDR2 FYNNEI. V was clipped by 9 bases and J by 4 bases; unmatched bases: 1. The CDR3 bases are TGTGCCAGGGGGACTAGCGGGGCAGATACGCAGTATTTT. Protein product: CARGTSGADTQYF.

The rearrangement uses TRBV10-2 and TRBJ1-6, with TRBD1 as a possible D gene (5 bases). In germline, CDR1 is WSHSY, CDR2 SAAADI. The length of the CDR3 is 14 residues. Trimming removed 6 bases from V and 7 bases from J, with 13 bases in between. CDR3 residues: CASRDTGENSPLHF. The CDR3 bases are TGCGCCAGCAGAGATACAGGAGAAAATTCACCCCTCCACTTT.

The rearrangement joins TRBV27 to TRBJ1-4; unclear D gene. The length of the CDR3 is 15 residues. Trimming took 4 bases from V and 0 from J, leaving 9 bases between them. The V gene's germline CDR1 is MNHEY and CDR2 SMNVEV (reference sequence). The CDR3 coding sequence is TGTGCCAGCAGTTCAGATCCAGCAACTAATGAAAAACTGTTTTTT. Protein: CASSSDPATNEKLFF.

The chain uses TRBV4-1 and TRBJ1-1; 8 bases match TRBD1. This CDR3 comprises 14 residues. Germline loops: CDR1 MGHRA, CDR2 YSYEKL. V shed 4 bases, J shed 11 bases, and the junction held 12 bases outside the gene matches. CDR3 protein: CASSLPGSGGAAFF. The CDR3 region has the DNA TGCGCCAGCAGCCTCCCAGGCTCAGGGGGCGCGGCTTTCTTT.

The CDR3 is CASSPTGTSGGPNTGELFF. Written as DNA, the CDR3 is TGTGCCAGCAGTCCGACCGGGACTAGCGGGGGCCCGAACACCGGGGAGCTGTTTTTT. The V gene is TRBV27, the J gene TRBJ2-2; 14 bases match TRBD2. CDR3 length: 19 residues. CDR1 and CDR2 (germline): MNHEY, SMNVEV (reference sequence). Germline trimming cut 5 bases from V and 0 bases from J; bases unmatched to any gene: 8.

The rearrangement links TRBV7-9 to TRBJ1-2, with D hard to call. Germline V gene data show CDR1 as SEHNR and CDR2 as FQNEAQ (reference sequence). V lost 1 base, J lost 9 bases, and 15 bases lay in between. This CDR3 has 14 residues. The CDR3, as DNA: TGTGCCAGCAGCTTAGTAGCCAGTTTAAGGAGCTACACCTTC. This encodes CASSLVASLRSYTF.

This clone has only one observation. This rearrangement joins TRBV5-1 to TRBJ1-4; 7 positions agree with TRBD1. CDR1 and CDR2 (germline): SGHRS, YFSETQ. The V and J ends lost 4 bases and 8 bases, in that order; junction bases with no gene match: 11. The CDR3 consists of 15 residues. The CDR3 DNA sequence: TGCGCCAGCAGCCCGGTTCAGGGGGTGGTGGAAAAACTGTTTTTT. It codes for CASSPVQGVVEKLFF.

The chain has TRBV5-6 and TRBJ2-1; the match to TRBD2 covers 8 bases. The CDR3 has 16 residues. V lost 0 bases and J lost 5; bases outside the gene matches: 7. CDR1 is SGHDT, CDR2 YYEEEE, per germline. The CDR3 DNA follows: TGTGCCAGCAGCTTGGGGCGGGGGGTAAGAAACAATGAGCAGTTCTTC. This gives the protein CASSLGRGVRNNEQFF. The entire variable domain, with the rest obtained from reference TRBV5-6 and TRBJ2-1, is as follows: DAGVTQSPTHLIKTRGQQVTLRCSPKSGHDTVSWYQQALGQGPQFIFQYYEEEERQRGNFPDRFSGHQFPNYSSELNVNALLLGDSALYLCASSLGRGVRNNEQFFGPGTRLTVL.

The chain recombines TRBV21-1 with TRBJ1-2; TRBD1 is the table's D call and was not checked against the DNA. TRBV21-1 is annotated as a pseudogene. This CDR3 has 12 residues. This CDR3 is CARPSTGYGYTF. DNA of the CDR3: TGTGCCAGACCCTCAACAGGGTATGGCTACACCTTC.

The rearrangement joins TRBV5-1 to TRBJ2-3, with 9 bases identical to TRBD2. Germline values: CDR1 SGHRS, CDR2 YFSETQ. The CDR3 length is 16 residues. The J segment lost 1 base and the V segment lost 5 bases, leaving 8 bases of the junction unmatched. CDR3 sequence reads: CASRGGRTSGTDTQYF. The CDR3 DNA is TGCGCCAGCAGGGGTGGGCGGACTAGCGGCACAGATACGCAGTATTTT.

This chain connects TRBV4-2 to TRBJ2-1; D might be TRBD2 (5 bases). The germline V and J ends were trimmed by 2 bases and 9 bases, with 23 bases remaining between them. In germline, CDR1 is LGHNA, CDR2 YNFKEQ. This CDR3 is 17 amino acids long. CDR3 coding DNA: TGTGCCAGCAGCCAACAATCGGCGGGCGTCCTCTCCGGTGAGCAGTTCTTC. Amino acid sequence: CASSQQSAGVLSGEQFF.

The rearrangement joins TRBV18 to TRBJ1-2, with TRBD1 identical over 7 bases. Per the germline V gene, CDR1 is KGHSH and CDR2 is LQKENI. V shed 6 bases and J 8 bases; nucleotides not matched to a gene: 15. The CDR3 has 15 residues. For the CDR3, the DNA is TGTGCCAGCTCTCCCGACAGAGGACAGGATGGGGGCTACACCTTC. It translates to CASSPDRGQDGGYTF. Supplemented by reference TRBV18 and TRBJ1-2, the full variable domain reads NAGVMQNPRHLVRRRGQEARLRCSPMKGHSHVYWYRQLPEEGLKFMVYLQKENIIDESGMPKERFSAEFPKEGPSILRIQQVVRGDSAAYFCASSPDRGQDGGYTFGSGTRLTVV.

The rearrangement links TRBV5-1 to TRBJ2-3; 8 bases match TRBD1. The CDR3 totals 16 residues. CDR1 and CDR2 from the germline V gene are SGHRS and YFSETQ. Losses at the gene ends were 4 bases for V and 1 base for J; bases not matched to a gene: 8. The CDR3 is CASSPRQGSGTDTQYF. The CDR3 nucleotides read TGCGCCAGCAGCCCCCGACAGGGGAGCGGCACAGATACGCAGTATTTT. Full variable domain (remainder filled in from reference TRBV5-1 and TRBJ2-3): KAGVTQTPRYLIKTRGQQVTLSCSPISGHRSVSWYQQTPGQGLQFLFEYFSETQRNKGNFPGRFSGRQFSNSRSEMNVSTLELGDSALYLCASSPRQGSGTDTQYFGPGTRLTVL.

The chain has TRBV4-1 and TRBJ2-1; 8 bases fit TRBD2. V lost 5 bases to trimming and J lost 8 bases; unmatched junction nucleotides: 8. Germline V gives CDR1 MGHRA, CDR2 YSYEKL. The CDR3 has 14 amino acids. The CDR3 sequence: CASSRGLEIDEQFF. CDR3 coding DNA: TGCGCCAGCAGCAGGGGACTAGAGATCGATGAGCAGTTCTTC.

This chain links TRBV9 with TRBJ1-3; TRBD1 might be the D (5 bases). This CDR3 comprises 16 residues. Germline V gene data show CDR1 as SGDLS and CDR2 as YYNGEE. Trimming cost V 5 bases and J 1 base, with 16 bases left between them. The CDR3 bases are TGTGCCAGCAGTCTTCGCCAGGGTGTATCTGGAAACACCATATATTTT. Translation: CASSLRQGVSGNTIYF.

J is TRBJ1-1 and V is TRBV19; possible D gene TRBD1, 5 bases. Trimming took 7 bases from V and 2 from J, leaving 17 bases between them. From germline, CDR1 is LNHDA and CDR2 SQIVND (reference sequence). This CDR3 contains 15 residues. The CDR3 coding sequence is TGTGCCAGTACGACGCAGGGTGCACTTAACACTGAAGCTTTCTTT. Its protein is CASTTQGALNTEAFF.

The chain combines TRBV7-6 with TRBJ2-1; 9 bases fit TRBD2. J was trimmed by 2 bases and V by 6 bases; bases with no gene match: 5. The germline V gene encodes CDR1 SGHVS and CDR2 FNYEAQ. There are 15 residues in the CDR3. The CDR3, as DNA: TGTGCCAGCAGTTATGAGCGGGGGGCCTACAATGAGCAGTTCTTC. It yields the protein CASSYERGAYNEQFF.

V usage is TRBV12-5 and J usage is TRBJ1-3; the D is unclear. The germline V gene encodes CDR1 LGHNT and CDR2 FRNRAP. Trimming took off 7 bases at V and 4 bases at J, with 11 bases between the two ends. The CDR3 extends over 13 amino acids. The CDR3 reads CASARTEGNTIYF. In nucleotides, the CDR3 is TGTGCTAGTGCCCGGACTGAGGGAAACACCATATATTTT.

The genes are TRBV5-1 and TRBJ2-7; 9 positions match TRBD1. Per germline, CDR1 SGHRS and CDR2 YFSETQ. CDR3 size: 13 residues. Trimming took 3 bases from V and 6 from J; bases not matched to a gene: 4. This chain's CDR3 is CASSSDRGGEQYF. The CDR3 DNA is TGCGCCAGCAGCTCGGACAGGGGTGGCGAGCAGTACTTC.

J is TRBJ1-2 and V is TRBV5-4; possibly TRBD1 for D (6 bases). This CDR3 is 14 amino acids long. Trimming stripped 0 bases from V and 8 bases from J, with 14 bases between. In germline, CDR1 is SGHNT, CDR2 YYREEE (reference sequence). CDR3 residues: CASSLEAVGGGYTF. The DNA for the CDR3 is TGTGCCAGCAGCTTGGAAGCGGTAGGGGGAGGCTACACCTTC.

DNA for the CDR3: TGTGCCAGCGGACTCGGAGTTTACGAGCAGTACTTC. It yields the protein CASGLGVYEQYF. The chain is built from TRBV27 and TRBJ2-7, with D possibly TRBD2 on 5 matching bases. The V and J ends lost 8 bases and 4 bases respectively, with 12 bases between them. Germline CDR1 is MNHEY and CDR2 is SMNVEV (reference sequence). The CDR3 loop spans 12 amino acids.

This clone was observed a single time. The chain combines TRBV14 with TRBJ2-1; D is possibly TRBD1 (6 bases). V was trimmed by 2 bases and J by 8 bases, leaving 19 bases between them. CDR1 and CDR2 from the germline V gene are SGHDN and FVKESK. The CDR3 is 16 amino acids. This CDR3 reads CASSQLLGGVRDEQFF. The DNA for the CDR3 is TGTGCCAGCAGCCAACTACTAGGGGGTGTAAGAGATGAGCAGTTCTTC.